This TCR beta chain was recorded in a study of blood T cell repertoires in COVID-19. Background on the study: Whether acute or convalescent, the COVID-19 samples came from the United States, Italy and Spain. PBMCs, B-cell-depleted T cells, or T cells were the source of the cDNA or gDNA that made up the material.

The V gene's germline CDR1 is SNHLY and CDR2 FYNNEI. V trimming: 5 bases; J trimming: 5 bases; junction bases outside the gene matches: 6. The CDR3 is 15 amino acids. Original processing notes: Estimation of nucleated cell counts relied on the amplification of reference gene primers. Sequenced by immunoSEQ multiplex PCR; TCRdb stores in-frame clones only, minus some. The V and J calls and the clone size are those of that table, but D and trimming were determined from the DNA. Among fewer than 350,000 clones listed, around 89% were seen once. The clonotype comes from a man aged 40-50 years with acute or convalescent COVID-19. The V and J genes are TRBV2 and TRBJ1-4; 9 bases match TRBD1. The sample was peripheral blood. The CDR3: CASSYRTGENEKLFF. The CDR3 region has the DNA TGTGCCAGCAGTTATCGGACAGGGGAAAATGAAAAACTGTTTTTT.